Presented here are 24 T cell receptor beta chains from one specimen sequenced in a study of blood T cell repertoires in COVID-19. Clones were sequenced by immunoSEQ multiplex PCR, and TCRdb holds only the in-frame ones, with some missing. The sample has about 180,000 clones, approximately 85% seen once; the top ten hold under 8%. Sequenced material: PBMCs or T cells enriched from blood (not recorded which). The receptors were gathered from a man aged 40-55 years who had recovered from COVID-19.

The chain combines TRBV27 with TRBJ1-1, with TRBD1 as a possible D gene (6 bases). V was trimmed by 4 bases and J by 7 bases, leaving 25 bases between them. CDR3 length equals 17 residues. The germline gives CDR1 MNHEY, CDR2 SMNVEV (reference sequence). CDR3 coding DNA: TGTGCCAGCAGTTCGACCAAGACCTCAGGGGTTTGGGGTGAAGCTTTCTTT. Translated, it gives CASSSTKTSGVWGEAFF.

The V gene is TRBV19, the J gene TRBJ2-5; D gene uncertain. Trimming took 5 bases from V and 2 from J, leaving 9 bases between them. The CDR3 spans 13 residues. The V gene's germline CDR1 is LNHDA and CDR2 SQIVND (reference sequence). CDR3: CASSWQFQETQYF. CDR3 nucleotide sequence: TGTGCCAGTAGTTGGCAATTTCAAGAGACCCAGTACTTC.

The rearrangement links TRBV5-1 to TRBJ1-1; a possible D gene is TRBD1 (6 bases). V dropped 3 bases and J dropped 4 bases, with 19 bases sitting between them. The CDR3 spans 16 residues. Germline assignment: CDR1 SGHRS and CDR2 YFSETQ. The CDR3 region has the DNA TGCGCCAGCAGCTCGACCTCGGGGGGCGATGGCACTGAAGCTTTCTTT. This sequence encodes CASSSTSGGDGTEAFF.

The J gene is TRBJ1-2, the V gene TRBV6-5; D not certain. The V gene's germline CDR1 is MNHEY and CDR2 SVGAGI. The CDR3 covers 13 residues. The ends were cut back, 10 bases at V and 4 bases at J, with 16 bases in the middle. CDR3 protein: CATSDEGGYGYTF. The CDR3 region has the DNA TGTGCCACTTCCGATGAGGGCGGCTATGGCTACACCTTC.

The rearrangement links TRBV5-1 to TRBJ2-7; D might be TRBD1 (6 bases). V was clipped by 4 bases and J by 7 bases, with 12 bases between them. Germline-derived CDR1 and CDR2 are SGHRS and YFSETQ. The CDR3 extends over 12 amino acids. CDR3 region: CASSRSGDEQYF. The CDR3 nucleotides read TGCGCCAGCAGCCGGTCAGGGGATGAGCAGTACTTC.

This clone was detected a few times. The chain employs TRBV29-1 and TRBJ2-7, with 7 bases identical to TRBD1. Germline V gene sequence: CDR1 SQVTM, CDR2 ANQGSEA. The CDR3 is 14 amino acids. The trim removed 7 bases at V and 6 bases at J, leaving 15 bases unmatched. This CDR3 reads CSGAVGGRYAEQYF. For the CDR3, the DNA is TGCAGCGGTGCGGTAGGGGGCCGGTATGCCGAGCAGTACTTC.

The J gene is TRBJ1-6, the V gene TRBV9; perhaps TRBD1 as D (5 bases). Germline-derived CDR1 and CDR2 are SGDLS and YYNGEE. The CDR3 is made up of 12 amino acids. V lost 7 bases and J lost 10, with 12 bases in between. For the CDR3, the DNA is TGTGCCAGCGGGGAGGGGTACTCACCCCTCCACTTT. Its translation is CASGEGYSPLHF. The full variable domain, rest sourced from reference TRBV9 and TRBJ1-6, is DSGVTQTPKHLITATGQRVTLRCSPRSGDLSVYWYQQSLDQGLQFLIQYYNGEERAKGNILERFSAQQFPDLHSELNLSSLELGDSALYFCASGEGYSPLHFGNGTRLTVT.

In DNA, the CDR3 is TGTGCCAGCAGTTCACTCATCCCGAGGAACACTGAAGCTTTCTTT. Protein: CASSSLIPRNTEAFF. The rearrangement joins TRBV28 to TRBJ1-1, with unresolved D. V was cut by 4 bases and J by 1 base, with 13 bases left in between. The CDR3 is 15 residues long. Germline lookup yields CDR1 MDHEN and CDR2 SYDVKM.

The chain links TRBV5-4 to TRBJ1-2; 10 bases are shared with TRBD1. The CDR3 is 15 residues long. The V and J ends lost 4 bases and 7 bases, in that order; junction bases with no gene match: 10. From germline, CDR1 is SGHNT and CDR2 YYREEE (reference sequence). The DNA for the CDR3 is TGTGCCAGCAGCCCAGACAGGGGGCAGAGTAGTGGCTACACCTTC. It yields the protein CASSPDRGQSSGYTF. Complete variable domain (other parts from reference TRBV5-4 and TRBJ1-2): ETGVTQSPTHLIKTRGQQVTLRCSSQSGHNTVSWYQQALGQGPQFIFQYYREEENGRGNFPPRFSGLQFPNYSSELNVNALELDDSALYLCASSPDRGQSSGYTFGSGTRLTVV.

CDR3 sequence: CASSLGTTLNEQFF. The DNA for the CDR3 is TGTGCCAGCAGTTTAGGGACAACTTTGAATGAGCAGTTCTTC. The chain combines TRBV27 with TRBJ2-1; possible D gene TRBD1, 6 bases. The CDR3 loop spans 14 amino acids. Trimming took off 2 bases at V and 7 bases at J, with 12 bases between the two ends. The V gene's germline CDR1 is MNHEY and CDR2 SMNVEV (reference sequence).

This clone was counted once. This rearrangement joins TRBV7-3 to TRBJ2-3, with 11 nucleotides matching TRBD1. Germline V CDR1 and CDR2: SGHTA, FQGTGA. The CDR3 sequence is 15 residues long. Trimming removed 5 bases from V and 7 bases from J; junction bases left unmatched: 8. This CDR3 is CASSLEGQGGNTQYF. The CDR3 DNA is TGTGCCAGCAGCCTTGAGGGACAGGGGGGAAATACGCAGTATTTT.

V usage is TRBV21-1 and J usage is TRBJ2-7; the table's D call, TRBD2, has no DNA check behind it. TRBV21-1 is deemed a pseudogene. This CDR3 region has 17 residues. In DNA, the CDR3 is TGTGCCAGCAGCAAAGATGAAGACGGGGGGCCATCCTACGAGCAGTACTTC. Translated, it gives CASSKDEDGGPSYEQYF.

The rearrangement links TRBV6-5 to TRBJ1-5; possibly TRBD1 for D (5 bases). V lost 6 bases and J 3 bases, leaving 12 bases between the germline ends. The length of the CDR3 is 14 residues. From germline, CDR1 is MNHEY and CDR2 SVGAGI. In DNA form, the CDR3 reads TGTGCCAGCAGCCGTACAGGTTTCAATCAGCCCCAGCATTTT. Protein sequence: CASSRTGFNQPQHF.

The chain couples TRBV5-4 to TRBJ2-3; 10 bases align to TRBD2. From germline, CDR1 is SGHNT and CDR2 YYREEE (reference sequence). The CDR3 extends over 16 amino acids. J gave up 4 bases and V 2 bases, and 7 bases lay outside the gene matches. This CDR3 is CASSFPSGRWADTQYF. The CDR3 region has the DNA TGTGCCAGCAGCTTCCCTAGCGGGAGATGGGCAGATACGCAGTATTTT. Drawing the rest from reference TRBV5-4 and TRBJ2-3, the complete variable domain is ETGVTQSPTHLIKTRGQQVTLRCSSQSGHNTVSWYQQALGQGPQFIFQYYREEENGRGNFPPRFSGLQFPNYSSELNVNALELDDSALYLCASSFPSGRWADTQYFGPGTRLTVL.

CDR3 residues: CSVSPSYGANVLTF. The DNA for the CDR3 is TGCAGCGTTTCACCAAGCTATGGGGCCAACGTCCTGACTTTC. This chain links TRBV29-1 with TRBJ2-6; D is unclear. Germline V gene lookup returns CDR1 SQVTM and CDR2 ANQGSEA. V was pared by 5 bases and J by 3 bases, with 11 bases between. The CDR3 runs to 14 residues.

CDR3 amino acids: CSVAAAGYTF. Here the CDR3 DNA reads TGCAGCGTTGCGGCGGCGGGCTACACCTTC. V is TRBV29-1 and J is TRBJ1-2; unclear D gene. Germline CDR1 is SQVTM and CDR2 is ANQGSEA. The V end lost 4 bases, the J end lost 8 bases, and 8 bases lay between the germline ends. CDR3 length equals 10 residues.

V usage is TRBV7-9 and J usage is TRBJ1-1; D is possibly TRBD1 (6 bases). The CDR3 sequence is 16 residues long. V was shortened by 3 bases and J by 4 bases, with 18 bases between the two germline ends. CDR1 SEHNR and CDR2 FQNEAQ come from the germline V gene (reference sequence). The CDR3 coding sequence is TGTGCCAGCAGCTTGGGGACAACCCACAGCGGCACTGAAGCTTTCTTT. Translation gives CASSLGTTHSGTEAFF.

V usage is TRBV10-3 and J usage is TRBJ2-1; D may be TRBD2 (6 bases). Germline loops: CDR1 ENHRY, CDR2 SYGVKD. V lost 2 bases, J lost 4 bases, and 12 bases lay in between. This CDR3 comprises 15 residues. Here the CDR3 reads CAISERESKYNEQFF. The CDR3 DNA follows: TGTGCCATCAGTGAGCGGGAGTCCAAATACAATGAGCAGTTCTTC.

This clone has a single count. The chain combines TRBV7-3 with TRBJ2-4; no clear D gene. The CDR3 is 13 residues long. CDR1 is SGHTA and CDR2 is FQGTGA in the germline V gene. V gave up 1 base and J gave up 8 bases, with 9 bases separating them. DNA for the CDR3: TGTGCCAGCAGCTTAAATGCCCGAGACATTCAGTACTTC. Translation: CASSLNARDIQYF. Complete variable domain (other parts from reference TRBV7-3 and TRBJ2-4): GAGVSQTPSNKVTEKGKYVELRCDPISGHTALYWYRQSLGQGPEFLIYFQGTGAADDSGLPNDRFFAVRPEGSVSTLKIQRTERGDSAVYLCASSLNARDIQYFGAGTRLSVL.

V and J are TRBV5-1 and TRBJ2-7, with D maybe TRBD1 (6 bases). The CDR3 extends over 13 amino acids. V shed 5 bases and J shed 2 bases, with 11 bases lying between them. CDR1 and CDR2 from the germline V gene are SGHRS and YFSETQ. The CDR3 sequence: CASRMDSAYEQYF. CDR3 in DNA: TGCGCCAGCAGGATGGACAGTGCCTACGAGCAGTACTTC.

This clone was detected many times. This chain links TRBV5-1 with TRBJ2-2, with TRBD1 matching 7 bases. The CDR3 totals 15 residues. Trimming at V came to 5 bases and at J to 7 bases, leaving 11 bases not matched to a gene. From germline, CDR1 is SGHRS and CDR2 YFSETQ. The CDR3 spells CASSPDRAYGGELFF. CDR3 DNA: TGCGCCAGCAGTCCCGACAGGGCCTACGGCGGGGAGCTGTTTTTT.

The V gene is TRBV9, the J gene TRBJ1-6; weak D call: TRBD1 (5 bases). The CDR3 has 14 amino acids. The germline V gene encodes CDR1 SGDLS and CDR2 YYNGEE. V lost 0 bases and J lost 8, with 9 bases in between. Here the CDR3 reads CASSVVPGDSPLHF. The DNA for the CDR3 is TGTGCCAGCAGCGTAGTCCCGGGGGATTCACCCCTCCACTTT.

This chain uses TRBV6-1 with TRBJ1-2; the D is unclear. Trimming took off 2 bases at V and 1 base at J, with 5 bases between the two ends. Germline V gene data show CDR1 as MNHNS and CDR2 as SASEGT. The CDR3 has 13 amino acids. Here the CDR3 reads CASSESVNYGYTF. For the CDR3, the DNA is TGTGCCAGCAGTGAATCGGTTAACTATGGCTACACCTTC.

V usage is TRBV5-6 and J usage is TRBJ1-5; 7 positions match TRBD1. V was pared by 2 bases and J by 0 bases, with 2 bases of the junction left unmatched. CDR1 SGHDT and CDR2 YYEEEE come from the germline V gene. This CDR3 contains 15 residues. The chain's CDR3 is CASSLGTASNQPQHF. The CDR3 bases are TGTGCCAGCAGCTTAGGGACAGCTAGCAATCAGCCCCAGCATTTT.